This entry features one T cell receptor (beta chain) sequence. Its target is unknown. J lost 7 bases, V lost 1 base, and 7 bases had no gene match. Germline V gene sequence: CDR1 WSHSY, CDR2 SAAADI. CDR3 length: 15 residues. This entry belongs to a study of T cells in localized non-small cell lung cancer. The assay was immunoSEQ multiplex PCR, and TCRdb's table has in-frame clones only and misses some. The table lists 30,000 to 45,000 clones, over 80% of them singletons. Study findings and constraints: Greater T cell density in blood accompanied longer overall survival. The appearance of a median approximately 60 of the top 100 tumor clones was seen in adjacent lung.

This chain uses TRBV10-2 with TRBJ2-7; 10 positions agree with TRBD2. The clonotype was recovered from a woman aged 35 to 69 with stage I lung adenocarcinoma. The sequencing here drew on peripheral blood, taken before any cancer treatment. The CDR3 nucleotides are TGCGCCAGCAGTGAGTTGCTAGCGGGAGCTTTTGAGCAGTACTTC. Protein: CASSELLAGAFEQYF.